This entry lists 14 T cell receptor beta chains sequenced from one sample in a study of blood T cell repertoires in COVID-19. Sequencing was performed with immunoSEQ multiplex PCR; in TCRdb, only in-frame clones are kept and a portion is missing. The data hold around 250,000 clones, with approximately 86% observed a single time. What was sequenced was PBMCs or T cells enriched from blood (not recorded which). All receptors derive from a woman in her forties or fifties who had recovered from COVID-19.

On this clone itself: The final CDR3 position lacks the conserved phenylalanine or tryptophan, pointing to a likely read error. The CDR3 nucleotides are TGTGCTAGTGGTTGGGAGGACTATGGCTACACCTCC. Translated: CASGWEDYGYTS. The chain carries TRBV12-5 and TRBJ1-2; no firm D call. Trimming left V 4 bases short and J 3 bases short, with 6 bases between. The length of the CDR3 is 12 residues. Per the germline V gene, CDR1 is LGHNT and CDR2 is FRNRAP.

This clone has a single count. V usage is TRBV12-5 and J usage is TRBJ2-3; 8 bases agree with TRBD2. Germline-derived CDR1 and CDR2 are LGHNT and FRNRAP. This CDR3 comprises 16 residues. V lost 4 bases and J lost 0; bases outside the gene matches: 6. The CDR3: CASGSTGLASTDTQYF. The DNA of the CDR3 is TGTGCTAGTGGTTCCACCGGACTAGCTAGCACAGATACGCAGTATTTT.

The rearrangement links TRBV7-3 to TRBJ2-3, with D maybe TRBD1 (6 bases). The CDR3 contains 13 residues. Trimming took off 6 bases at V and 3 bases at J, with 10 bases between the two ends. Germline loops: CDR1 SGHTA, CDR2 FQGTGA. This CDR3 is CASSDRLTDTQYF. The CDR3 bases are TGTGCCAGCAGTGACAGGCTTACAGATACGCAGTATTTT.

This chain connects TRBV5-1 to TRBJ2-7, with TRBD1 as a possible D gene (6 bases). The germline gives CDR1 SGHRS, CDR2 YFSETQ. The CDR3 extends over 14 amino acids. Trimming cost V 4 bases and J 4 bases, with 15 bases left between them. Written as DNA, the CDR3 is TGCGCCAGCAGCGGGGACACGCTCGGGTACGAGCAGTACTTC. This codes for CASSGDTLGYEQYF.

The genes are TRBV27 and TRBJ1-2, with 10 positions matching TRBD1. Germline CDR1 and CDR2: MNHEY and SMNVEV (reference sequence). The CDR3 spans 20 residues. V trimming: 2 bases; J trimming: 0 bases; junction bases outside the gene matches: 15. DNA of the CDR3: TGTGCCAGCAGTTTAAACACTCTCCGGGACAGGGGAACCCCTAACTATGGCTACACCTTC. Its protein product is CASSLNTLRDRGTPNYGYTF.

The chain links TRBV7-3 to TRBJ1-1; D is unclear. Looked up from germline, CDR1 is SGHTA and CDR2 is FQGTGA. Trimming removed 1 base at V and 3 bases at J, with 6 bases between. The CDR3 totals 13 residues. CDR3 in amino acids: CASSLRTDTEAFF. CDR3 DNA: TGTGCCAGCAGCTTAAGGACTGACACTGAAGCTTTCTTT.

This chain links TRBV6-5 with TRBJ2-3; 9 positions match TRBD1. The J segment lost 0 bases and the V segment lost 9 bases, leaving 7 bases of the junction unmatched. The CDR3 contains 15 residues. Germline V gene lookup returns CDR1 MNHEY and CDR2 SVGAGI. The DNA of the CDR3 is TGTGCCAGTTCCCAGGGACAGGGAAGCACAGATACGCAGTATTTT. It yields the protein CASSQGQGSTDTQYF.

V and J are TRBV28 and TRBJ1-2; TRBD1 is a possible D gene (6 bases). This CDR3 contains 13 residues. The germline V gene has CDR1 MDHEN and CDR2 SYDVKM. With 3 bases removed from V and 6 bases from J, the gap between germline ends came to 11 bases. CDR3 protein: CASSFAGADGYTF. The CDR3 DNA reads as TGTGCCAGCAGTTTCGCAGGGGCGGATGGCTACACCTTC.

The chain joins TRBV28 to TRBJ1-2; perhaps TRBD1 as D (6 bases). The V and J ends lost 8 bases and 3 bases respectively, with 16 bases between them. Looked up from germline, CDR1 is MDHEN and CDR2 is SYDVKM. The CDR3 totals 14 residues. The CDR3 region is CASCLYREDYGYTF. For the CDR3, the DNA is TGTGCCAGCTGCCTTTACAGGGAAGACTATGGCTACACCTTC.

The genes are TRBV5-4 and TRBJ2-7; 8 bases line up with TRBD1. The CDR3 spans 16 residues. Per the germline V gene, CDR1 is SGHNT and CDR2 is YYREEE (reference sequence). V lost 4 bases, J lost 2 bases, and 11 bases stayed unmatched. Written as DNA, the CDR3 is TGTGCCAGCAGCACTGGTGGGGCAGGGGGCCCCTACGAGCAGTACTTC. This gives the protein CASSTGGAGGPYEQYF. Drawing the rest from reference TRBV5-4 and TRBJ2-7, the complete variable domain is ETGVTQSPTHLIKTRGQQVTLRCSSQSGHNTVSWYQQALGQGPQFIFQYYREEENGRGNFPPRFSGLQFPNYSSELNVNALELDDSALYLCASSTGGAGGPYEQYFGPGTRLTVT.

The CDR3 DNA follows: TGTGCCAGTACTAGCGGGAGCGGGAATACGCAGTATTTT. It encodes CASTSGSGNTQYF. The chain combines TRBV2 with TRBJ2-3, with 11 bases matching TRBD2. The CDR3 contains 13 residues. CDR1 and CDR2 (germline): SNHLY, FYNNEI. V was pared by 9 bases and J by 7 bases, with 6 bases of the junction left unmatched.

V is TRBV4-2 and J is TRBJ1-2; D might be TRBD1 (6 bases). The CDR3 has 14 residues. V gave up 2 bases and J gave up 4 bases, with 11 bases separating them. Germline V gives CDR1 LGHNA, CDR2 YNFKEQ. The CDR3 loop is CASSQSGTLYGYTF. The CDR3 DNA sequence: TGTGCCAGCAGCCAAAGTGGGACACTCTATGGCTACACCTTC.

This clone was counted once. This sequence joins TRBV6-5 and TRBJ1-2; 7 bases line up with TRBD1. CDR1 MNHEY and CDR2 SVGAGI come from the germline V gene. This CDR3 is 15 amino acids long. V shed 7 bases and J 2 bases; nucleotides not matched to a gene: 10. Here the CDR3 DNA reads TGTGCCAGCACTCGGACAGGAGACTACAACTATGGCTACACCTTC. It specifies CASTRTGDYNYGYTF.

This chain links TRBV28 with TRBJ1-2; 7 nucleotides match TRBD1. Trimming at V came to 2 bases and at J to 0 bases, leaving 9 bases not matched to a gene. The CDR3 is made up of 17 amino acids. Germline V lookup: CDR1 MDHEN, CDR2 SYDVKM. This chain's CDR3 is CASSLGDRYIANYGYTF. The CDR3 DNA is TGTGCCAGCAGTTTAGGGGACAGATATATCGCTAACTATGGCTACACCTTC.